The 8 T cell receptor beta chains below all came from one sample that was sequenced in a study of neurological immune-mediated disorders (dated by TCRdb to about 2019). The protocol used for the library was 5' RACE. Sequencing took place on an Illumina HiSeq 2500. TCRdb ran its own pipeline on the public reads, namely fastp trimming at Q25 and MiXCR clone calling, and kept in-frame beta chains. Rows are unified per CDR3 protein, each entry keeping the most common DNA and genes. Recorded for this sample are 71,000 or so distinct CDR3 sequences; less than 5.5% of them occurred a single time. The ten top clones hold about 2.4% of the sample. The sample was PBMCs. All receptors derive from a woman under 40 with multiple sclerosis.

This clonotype has only a few counts. The V and J genes are TRBV5-1 and TRBJ1-5, with 7 bases aligning to TRBD1. The CDR3 runs 14 residues. The V and J ends lost 2 bases and 5 bases, in that order; junction bases with no gene match: 4. CDR1 SGHRS and CDR2 YFSETQ come from the germline V gene. CDR3 residues: CASSFGTGDQPQHF. The DNA of the CDR3 is TGCGCCAGCAGCTTTGGTACAGGGGATCAGCCCCAGCATTTT.

Here the CDR3 DNA reads TGTGCCAGCAGTTCCGGGCCCGGCGGGTTTTTCGGCTACACCTTC. It specifies CASSSGPGGFFGYTF. V and J are TRBV27 and TRBJ1-2, with D unresolved. Germline values: CDR1 MNHEY, CDR2 SMNVEV (reference sequence). This CDR3 has 15 residues. Trimming shortened V by 4 bases and J by 8 bases, and 20 bases separated the two germline ends.

In this sample, this clonotype turned up a few times. The CDR3 DNA follows: TGTGCCATCAGCGGACAGGGCCCCTACAATGAGCAGTTCTTC. This translates into CAISGQGPYNEQFF. The chain recombines TRBV10-3 with TRBJ2-1; 8 bases agree with TRBD1. J lost 2 bases, V lost 6 bases, and 3 bases had no gene match. The germline CDR1 and CDR2 sequences are ENHRY and SYGVKD. CDR3 length: 14 residues.

There are many counts of this clonotype. This chain links TRBV12-3 or TRBV12-4 with TRBJ2-1; 8 bases agree with TRBD2. The CDR3 sequence is 16 residues long. The ends lost 2 bases at V and 0 bases at J; junction bases unmatched: 3. The CDR3 protein is CASSLSGGSSYNEQFF. CDR3 nucleotide sequence: TGTGCCAGCAGTTTATCGGGAGGGAGCTCCTACAATGAGCAGTTCTTC.

This clonotype was found many times. The gene calls are TRBV5-1 and TRBJ1-2; D may be TRBD1 (6 bases). The CDR3 has 13 amino acids. The germline V and J ends were trimmed by 4 bases and 6 bases, with 13 bases remaining between them. The V gene's germline CDR1 is SGHRS and CDR2 YFSETQ. The CDR3: CASSPQGGDGYTF. The CDR3 DNA is TGCGCCAGCAGCCCACAGGGAGGCGATGGCTACACCTTC.

This clonotype was found a few times. One end of the junction varies from germline; a read error may be responsible. The chain is built from TRBV20-1 and TRBJ1-6, with 8 bases lining up with TRBD1. This CDR3 is 15 amino acids long. Germline V gives CDR1 DFQATT, CDR2 SNEGSKA (reference sequence). The CDR3 DNA is TGCAGTGCAATAAGGACAGGGACCAATAATTCACACCTCCACTTT. It codes for CSAIRTGTNNSHLHF.

There are many counts of this clonotype. The V call is TRBV12-3 or TRBV12-4, the J call TRBJ2-2, with a possible D match to TRBD2 (6 bases). This CDR3 is built from 15 residues. V gave up 3 bases and J gave up 3 bases, with 11 bases separating them. Here the CDR3 reads CASSFPGEHTGELFF. CDR3 DNA sequence: TGTGCCAGCAGTTTCCCGGGGGAGCACACCGGGGAGCTGTTTTTT.

This clonotype was observed many times. This chain joins TRBV20-1 and TRBJ1-2, with D maybe TRBD1 (5 bases). Germline CDR1 reads DFQATT; CDR2 reads SNEGSKA (reference sequence). This CDR3 spans 13 amino acids. V lost 6 bases and J 4 bases, leaving 15 bases between the germline ends. The CDR3 nucleotides read TGCAGTGCAAGACCGGGACTATCCTATGGCTACACCTTC. Translating it yields CSARPGLSYGYTF.